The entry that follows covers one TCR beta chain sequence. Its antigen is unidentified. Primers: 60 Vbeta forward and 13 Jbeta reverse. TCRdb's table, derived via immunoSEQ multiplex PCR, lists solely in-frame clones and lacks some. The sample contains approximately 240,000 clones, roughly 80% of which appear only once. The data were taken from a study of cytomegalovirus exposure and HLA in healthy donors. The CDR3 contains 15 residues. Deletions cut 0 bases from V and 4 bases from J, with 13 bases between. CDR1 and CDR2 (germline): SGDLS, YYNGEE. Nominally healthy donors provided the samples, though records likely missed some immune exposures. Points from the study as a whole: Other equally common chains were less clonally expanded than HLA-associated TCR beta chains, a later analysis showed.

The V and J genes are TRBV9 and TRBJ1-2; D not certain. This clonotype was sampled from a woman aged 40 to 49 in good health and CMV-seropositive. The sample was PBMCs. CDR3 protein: CASSVATVISYGYTF. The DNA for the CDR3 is TGTGCCAGCAGCGTAGCTACGGTCATCTCCTATGGCTACACCTTC.